These 17 T cell receptor beta chains originate from one sample sequenced in a study of shared clonotypes between healthy human individuals. Sequencing used immunoSEQ multiplex PCR; TCRdb keeps in-frame clones, though not all of them. Of under 2.5 million clones in the sample, 85% to 95% are singletons; the top ten hold 0.37%. The material sequenced was naive CD4+ T cells from PBMCs. As to subset: CD45RA+ positively selected. These receptors all stem from a man in his late teens or twenties in good health. Some clones in this sample may be carry-over from other donors' samples.

The J gene is TRBJ2-1, the V gene TRBV5-1; 10 nucleotides line up with TRBD2. This CDR3 has 14 residues. CDR1 and CDR2 (germline): SGHRS, YFSETQ. Trimming took 7 bases from V and 7 from J; bases not matched to a gene: 8. The CDR3 DNA sequence: TGCGCCAGCGCCACTAGCGGGAATGAGAATGAGCAGTTCTTC. As protein: CASATSGNENEQFF.

The chain recombines TRBV6-1 with TRBJ1-4; 8 nucleotides align to TRBD1. The CDR3 is 14 residues long. Losses at the gene ends were 6 bases for V and 8 bases for J; bases not matched to a gene: 8. Germline CDR1 and CDR2: MNHNS and SASEGT. This CDR3 reads CASRSGGAGEKLFF. CDR3 bases: TGTGCCAGCAGATCAGGGGGCGCTGGCGAAAAACTGTTTTTT.

The chain combines TRBV7-2 with TRBJ2-5; D is unresolved. Per the germline V gene, CDR1 is SGHTA and CDR2 is FQGNSA. This CDR3 has 14 amino acids. Trimming removed 5 bases at V and 0 bases at J, with 10 bases between. This CDR3 is CASSPRTHQETQYF. The CDR3 DNA reads as TGTGCCAGCAGCCCCCGGACCCACCAAGAGACCCAGTACTTC.

V is TRBV4-3 and J is TRBJ2-7; TRBD1 matches 8 bases. The CDR3 runs 15 residues. Germline assignment: CDR1 LGHNA and CDR2 YSLEER. The junction had 6 bases not matched to a gene; V was cut back by 1 base and J by 4 bases. The CDR3 reads CASSQVSGGAYEQYF. CDR3 in DNA: TGCGCCAGCAGCCAAGTTTCAGGGGGCGCGTACGAGCAGTACTTC.

V is TRBV4-1 and J is TRBJ1-2, with unresolved D. Trimming stripped 3 bases from V and 4 bases from J, with 15 bases between. Looked up from germline, CDR1 is MGHRA and CDR2 is YSYEKL. The length of the CDR3 is 15 residues. The CDR3 spells CASSQPLPTSYGYTF. CDR3 bases: TGCGCCAGCAGCCAGCCCCTTCCCACCAGCTATGGCTACACCTTC.

This clone has just one count. The chain recombines TRBV5-8 with TRBJ2-2; 9 bases are shared with TRBD1. J gave up 1 base and V 4 bases, and 5 bases lay outside the gene matches. Germline CDR1 reads SGHTS; CDR2 reads YDEGEE. This CDR3 has 16 amino acids. CDR3 amino acids: CASSRGTGWNTGELFF. The CDR3 nucleotides are TGTGCCAGCAGCCGTGGGACAGGGTGGAACACCGGGGAGCTGTTTTTT.

The rearrangement joins TRBV6-9 to TRBJ2-4, with TRBD2 identical over 7 bases. V lost 4 bases to trimming and J lost 1 base; unmatched junction nucleotides: 13. The CDR3 is 18 amino acids. Germline CDR1 is MNHGY and CDR2 is SVAAGI. The CDR3 DNA reads as TGTGCCAGCAGTTCCCCTGGGAGGGTTGGATCGGCCAAAAACATTCAGTACTTC. It encodes CASSSPGRVGSAKNIQYF.

The chain combines TRBV7-3 with TRBJ2-5, with D possibly matching TRBD2 (5 bases). The CDR3 has 15 amino acids. V lost 5 bases, J lost 4 bases, and 17 bases lay in between. Per the germline V gene, CDR1 is SGHTA and CDR2 is FQGTGA. CDR3: CASSQPGGRRETQYF. CDR3 nucleotides: TGTGCCAGCAGCCAACCCGGAGGCCGAAGAGAGACCCAGTACTTC. Complete variable domain (other parts from reference TRBV7-3 and TRBJ2-5): GAGVSQTPSNKVTEKGKYVELRCDPISGHTALYWYRQSLGQGPEFLIYFQGTGAADDSGLPNDRFFAVRPEGSVSTLKIQRTERGDSAVYLCASSQPGGRRETQYFGPGTRLLVL.

This clone appeared a single time. CDR3 nucleotide sequence: TGTGCCAGCAGCTATGGGTCTGGGGCCAACGTCCTGACTTTC. Protein: CASSYGSGANVLTF. The V and J genes are TRBV5-4 and TRBJ2-6; D is undetermined. Per the germline V gene, CDR1 is SGHNT and CDR2 is YYREEE (reference sequence). Trimming took off 3 bases at V and 1 base at J, with 5 bases between the two ends. This CDR3 region has 14 residues.

The chain is built from TRBV7-2 and TRBJ2-5; D uncertain. Germline CDR1 is SGHTA and CDR2 is FQGNSA. V was trimmed by 1 base and J by 9 bases, leaving 12 bases between them. This CDR3 is 13 amino acids long. The CDR3 nucleotides are TGTGCCAGCAGCTTAGAACAGCCTGCGGCCCAGTACTTC. The encoded protein is CASSLEQPAAQYF.

V usage is TRBV28 and J usage is TRBJ2-1; 9 bases match TRBD2. V was clipped by 2 bases and J by 8 bases; unmatched bases: 10. CDR1 and CDR2 (germline): MDHEN, SYDVKM. This CDR3 spans 16 amino acids. CDR3 sequence: CASSLPPGAGGDEQFF. The CDR3 DNA is TGTGCCAGCAGTTTACCCCCCGGAGCGGGAGGCGATGAGCAGTTCTTC.

The chain joins TRBV28 to TRBJ1-2, with TRBD1 identical over 8 bases. The trim removed 7 bases at V and 4 bases at J, leaving 8 bases unmatched. CDR1 MDHEN and CDR2 SYDVKM come from the germline V gene. The length of the CDR3 is 14 residues. CDR3 sequence: CASTRGGQVYGYTF. The DNA of the CDR3 is TGTGCCAGCACCCGTGGGGGACAGGTCTATGGCTACACCTTC.

To note about this clone: The same CDR3 also results from other DNA sequences found in this sample. The rearrangement links TRBV18 to TRBJ1-5; D not certain. This CDR3 is 13 amino acids long. V was cut by 5 bases and J by 4 bases, with 9 bases left in between. The germline gives CDR1 KGHSH, CDR2 LQKENI. CDR3 sequence (DNA): TGTGCCAGCTCAAGGGATCGTAATCAGCCCCAGCATTTT. This sequence encodes CASSRDRNQPQHF. The variable domain in full, with the rest retrieved from reference TRBV18 and TRBJ1-5, is NAGVMQNPRHLVRRRGQEARLRCSPMKGHSHVYWYRQLPEEGLKFMVYLQKENIIDESGMPKERFSAEFPKEGPSILRIQQVVRGDSAAYFCASSRDRNQPQHFGDGTRLSIL.

The chain combines TRBV28 with TRBJ2-7, with D unclear. Germline CDR1 is MDHEN and CDR2 is SYDVKM. Trimming cost V 2 bases and J 4 bases, with 3 bases left between them. The CDR3 has 11 residues. CDR3 residues: CASSLGYEQYV. The CDR3 coding sequence is TGTGCCAGCAGTTTAGGGTACGAGCAGTACGTC.

The chain is built from TRBV6-1 and TRBJ2-6, with a weak D call TRBD2 (6 bases). CDR3 length equals 19 residues. Germline lookup yields CDR1 MNHNS and CDR2 SASEGT. V was clipped by 2 bases and J by 0 bases, with 17 bases between them. CDR3: CASSERGGRLLSGANVLTF. CDR3 coding DNA: TGTGCCAGCAGTGAACGTGGGGGGAGACTCCTCTCTGGGGCCAACGTCCTGACTTTC.

The chain couples TRBV7-9 to TRBJ1-1; D ambiguous. The length of the CDR3 is 13 residues. Trimming took 3 bases from V and 3 from J, leaving 8 bases between them. From germline, CDR1 is SEHNR and CDR2 FQNEAQ (reference sequence). CDR3 region: CASSFSEDTEAFF. CDR3 in DNA: TGTGCCAGCAGCTTTTCCGAGGACACTGAAGCTTTCTTT.

The V gene is TRBV6-1, the J gene TRBJ2-3; 8 nucleotides agree with TRBD2. Germline trimming cut 11 bases from V and 2 bases from J; bases unmatched to any gene: 9. The length of the CDR3 is 14 residues. Germline CDR1 reads MNHNS; CDR2 reads SASEGT. CDR3 DNA sequence: TGTGCCGGTGGAGAGCGGGGGCCCACAGATACGCAGTATTTT. It yields the protein CAGGERGPTDTQYF.